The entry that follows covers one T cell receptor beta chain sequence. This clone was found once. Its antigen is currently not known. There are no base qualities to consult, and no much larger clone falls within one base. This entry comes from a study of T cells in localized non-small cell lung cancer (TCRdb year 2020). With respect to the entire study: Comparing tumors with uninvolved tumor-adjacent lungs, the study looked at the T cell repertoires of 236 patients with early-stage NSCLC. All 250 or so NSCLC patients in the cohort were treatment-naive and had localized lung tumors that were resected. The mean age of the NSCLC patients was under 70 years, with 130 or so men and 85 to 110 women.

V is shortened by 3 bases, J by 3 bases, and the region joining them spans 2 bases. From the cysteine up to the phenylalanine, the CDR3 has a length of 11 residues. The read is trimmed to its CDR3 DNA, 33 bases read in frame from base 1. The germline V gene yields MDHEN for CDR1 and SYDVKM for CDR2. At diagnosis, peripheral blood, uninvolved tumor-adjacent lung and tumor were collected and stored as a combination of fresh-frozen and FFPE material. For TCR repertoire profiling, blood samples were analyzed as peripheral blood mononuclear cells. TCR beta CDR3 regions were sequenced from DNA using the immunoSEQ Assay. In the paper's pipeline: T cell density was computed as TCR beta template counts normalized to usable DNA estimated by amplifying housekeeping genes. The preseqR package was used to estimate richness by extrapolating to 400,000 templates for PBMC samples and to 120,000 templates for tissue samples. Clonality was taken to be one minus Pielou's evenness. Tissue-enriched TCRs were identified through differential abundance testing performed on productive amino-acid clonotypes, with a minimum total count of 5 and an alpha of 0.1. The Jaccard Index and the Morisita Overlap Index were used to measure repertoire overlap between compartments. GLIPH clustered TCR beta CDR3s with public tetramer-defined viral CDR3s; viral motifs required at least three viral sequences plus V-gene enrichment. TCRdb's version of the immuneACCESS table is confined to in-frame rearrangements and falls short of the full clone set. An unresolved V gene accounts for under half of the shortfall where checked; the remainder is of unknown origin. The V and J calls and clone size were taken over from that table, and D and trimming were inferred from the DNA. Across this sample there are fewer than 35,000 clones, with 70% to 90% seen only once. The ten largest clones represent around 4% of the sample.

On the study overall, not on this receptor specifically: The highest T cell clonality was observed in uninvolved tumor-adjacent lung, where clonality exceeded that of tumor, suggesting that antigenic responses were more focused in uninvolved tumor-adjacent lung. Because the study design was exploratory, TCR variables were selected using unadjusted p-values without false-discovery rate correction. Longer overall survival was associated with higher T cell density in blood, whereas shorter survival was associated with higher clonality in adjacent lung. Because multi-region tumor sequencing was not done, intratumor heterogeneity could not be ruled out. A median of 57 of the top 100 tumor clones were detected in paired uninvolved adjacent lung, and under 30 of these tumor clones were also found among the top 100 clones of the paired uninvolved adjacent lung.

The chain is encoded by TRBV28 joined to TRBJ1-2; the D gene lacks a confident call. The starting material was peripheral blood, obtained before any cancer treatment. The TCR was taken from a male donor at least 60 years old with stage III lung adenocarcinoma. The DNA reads TGTGCCAGCAGTTTCGACTATGGCTACACCTTC. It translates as CASSFDYGYTF.